The 3 T cell receptor beta chains in this list originate from one sample, sequenced in a study of OX40 agonist ivuxolimab in advanced cancers. Measured with immunoSEQ multiplex PCR; TCRdb has only the in-frame clones, and not every one. The sample holds 90,000 to 100,000 clones, roughly 88% seen once. The sequences come from CD4+ or CD8+ T cells sorted from blood, collected in a trial of the OX40 agonist ivuxolimab. All receptors come from an adult with an advanced solid tumor such as melanoma, head and neck, liver or kidney cancer.

The chain employs TRBV19 and TRBJ2-1; D gene uncertain. The CDR3 covers 12 residues. Germline assignment: CDR1 LNHDA and CDR2 SQIVND (reference sequence). Trimming cost V 8 bases and J 4 bases, with 9 bases left between them. The CDR3 region has the DNA TGTGCCAGTGCCACAGCTTACAATGAGCAGTTCTTC. Translating gives CASATAYNEQFF.

V is TRBV9 and J is TRBJ2-7; perhaps D is TRBD1 or TRBD2 (6 bases each). CDR1 is SGDLS and CDR2 is YYNGEE in the germline V gene. The V and J ends lost 3 bases and 6 bases respectively, with 16 bases between them. This CDR3 contains 14 residues. CDR3 amino acids: CASSAGGGLAEQYF. Here the CDR3 DNA reads TGTGCCAGCAGCGCGGGTGGGGGGCTGGCCGAGCAGTACTTC.

V and J are TRBV6-5 and TRBJ2-3; D remains ambiguous. Trimming shortened V by 0 bases and J by 5 bases, and 9 bases separated the two germline ends. The CDR3 runs to 14 residues. The germline V gene has CDR1 MNHEY and CDR2 SVGAGI. CDR3 protein: CASSYSDAGDTQYF. The DNA for the CDR3 is TGTGCCAGCAGTTACTCCGACGCAGGAGATACGCAGTATTTT.